The TCR beta chain under discussion was sequenced for a study of cytomegalovirus exposure and HLA in healthy donors. The overall study: The roughly 130 validation repertoires used the same platform as the 650 to 850 first-cohort repertoires (as reported by a later analysis).

Trimming left V 0 bases short and J 1 base short, with 13 bases between. Germline CDR1 is SGHNT and CDR2 is YENEEA. The CDR3 spans 16 residues. Here immunoSEQ multiplex PCR was the method, and the copy in TCRdb shows in-frame clones only, minus some. Seen here are about 150,000 clones, about 88% observed once, and the top ten hold 3% to 3.5%. The sequenced sample was PBMCs. This chain uses TRBV11-3 with TRBJ2-7; TRBD2 is a possible D gene (6 bases). The sequence was obtained from a woman aged 18-35 years in good health and CMV-seropositive. The DNA of the CDR3 is TGTGCCAGCAGCTTAGATCTCGGCGGGAAATCCTACGAGCAGTACTTC. Protein: CASSLDLGGKSYEQYF.